The 7 T cell receptor beta chains below come from one sample, sequenced in a study of shared clonotypes between healthy human individuals. Terminally differentiated effector memory CD45RA+ cells were excluded by CCR7 positive selection of CD45RO-negative cells. Method: immunoSEQ multiplex PCR; TCRdb's copy keeps in-frame clones and lacks some. The sample carries about 2.1 million clones, about 93% recorded once. Sequencing was performed on naive CD8+ T cells from PBMCs. The receptors originated from a man in his late teens or twenties in good health. Some clones in this sample may be carry-over from other donors' samples.

The chain uses TRBV30 and TRBJ2-5; a possible D gene is TRBD2 (6 bases). The end of the DNA aligns better with TRBJ2-7, so the J call may be wrong. Germline V gene data show CDR1 as GTSNPN and CDR2 as SVGIG (reference sequence). The CDR3 has 13 amino acids. CDR3 in DNA: TGTGCCTGGACCCTGGGACTTCCCGACGAGCAGTACTTC. Encoded protein: CAWTLGLPDEQYF.

J is TRBJ2-1 and V is TRBV6-5, with D possibly being TRBD2 (6 bases). V lost 0 bases, J lost 7 bases, and 16 bases lay in between. The length of the CDR3 is 16 residues. Per the germline V gene, CDR1 is MNHEY and CDR2 is SVGAGI. CDR3 bases: TGTGCCAGCAGTTACTCACGGGGCGGAGGGCCTAATGAGCAGTTCTTC. Residues: CASSYSRGGGPNEQFF.

Points on this clone: Other nucleotide sequences in the sample specify the same CDR3. The chain couples TRBV27 to TRBJ2-7; 8 bases line up with TRBD1. Germline CDR1 and CDR2: MNHEY and SMNVEV (reference sequence). There are 14 residues in the CDR3. The V and J ends lost 2 bases and 3 bases, in that order; junction bases with no gene match: 3. CDR3 in amino acids: CASSLLDRGYEQYF. CDR3 in DNA: TGTGCCAGCAGTTTACTTGACAGGGGCTACGAGCAGTACTTC.

The chain combines TRBV29-1 with TRBJ2-1, with D perhaps TRBD1 (5 bases). Germline V gene sequence: CDR1 SQVTM, CDR2 ANQGSEA. CDR3 size: 13 residues. Deletions cut 4 bases from V and 6 bases from J, with 13 bases between. The CDR3 loop is CSVVQGNVNEQFF. CDR3 nucleotides: TGCAGCGTTGTCCAGGGAAATGTCAATGAGCAGTTCTTC.

J is TRBJ1-2 and V is TRBV4-2; 8 bases are a match to TRBD1. This CDR3 comprises 14 residues. Germline-derived CDR1 and CDR2 are LGHNA and YNFKEQ. The V segment lost 7 bases and the J segment 6 bases; nucleotides outside the gene matches: 10. The CDR3 reads CASNTGAGGDGYTF. DNA of the CDR3: TGTGCCAGCAACACCGGGGCAGGGGGCGATGGCTACACCTTC.

This rearrangement joins TRBV4-1 to TRBJ2-1; 10 bases fit TRBD2. The CDR3 is made up of 17 amino acids. Germline V gene sequence: CDR1 MGHRA, CDR2 YSYEKL. After removal of 0 bases from V and 4 bases from J, the junction contained 6 bases not matched to a gene. The DNA of the CDR3 is TGCGCCAGCAGCCAAGAAGCCATAGCGGGAGGATACAATGAGCAGTTCTTC. It translates to CASSQEAIAGGYNEQFF.

The J gene is TRBJ2-5, the V gene TRBV28; TRBD2 matches 7 bases. The junction had 9 bases not matched to a gene; V was cut back by 4 bases and J by 4 bases. CDR3 length equals 15 residues. Looked up from germline, CDR1 is MDHEN and CDR2 is SYDVKM. The CDR3: CASSSSGAVRETQYF. The CDR3 DNA follows: TGTGCCAGCAGTTCCAGCGGGGCGGTTCGAGAGACCCAGTACTTC.